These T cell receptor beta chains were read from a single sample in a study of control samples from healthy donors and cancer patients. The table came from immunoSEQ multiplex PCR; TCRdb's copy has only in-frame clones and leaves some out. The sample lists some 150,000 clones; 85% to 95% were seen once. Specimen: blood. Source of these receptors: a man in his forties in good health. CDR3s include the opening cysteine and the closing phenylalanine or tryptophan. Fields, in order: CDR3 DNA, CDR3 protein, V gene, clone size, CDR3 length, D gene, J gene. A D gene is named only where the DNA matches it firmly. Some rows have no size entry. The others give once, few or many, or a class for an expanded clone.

cdr3_nt: TGTGCCAGCAGTCGGACAGCCTTCACAGATACGCAGTATTTT
cdr3_aa: CASSRTAFTDTQYF
v_call: TRBV6-5
clone_size: .
cdr3_length: 14
d_call: .
j_call: TRBJ2-3

cdr3_nt: TGTGCCAGCAGCTTGTCGGGACAGGGCACAGATACGCAGTATTTT
cdr3_aa: CASSLSGQGTDTQYF
v_call: TRBV5-6
clone_size: .
cdr3_length: 15
d_call: TRBD1
j_call: TRBJ2-3

cdr3_nt: TGTGCCAGCAGTTCTCGACAGGGGCACCAGCCCCAGCATTTT
cdr3_aa: CASSSRQGHQPQHF
v_call: TRBV6-2/TRBV6-3
clone_size: .
cdr3_length: 14
d_call: TRBD1
j_call: TRBJ1-5

cdr3_nt: TGTGCCAGCAGCCCGAGGGACAGTTACTACAATGAGCAGTTCTTC
cdr3_aa: CASSPRDSYYNEQFF
v_call: TRBV7-3
clone_size: once
cdr3_length: 15
d_call: TRBD1
j_call: TRBJ2-1

cdr3_nt: TGTGCCAGCAGTTTGGTGACCGGGGAGCTGTTTTTT
cdr3_aa: CASSLVTGELFF
v_call: TRBV28
clone_size: .
cdr3_length: 12
d_call: .
j_call: TRBJ2-2

cdr3_nt: TGTGCCAGTAGTATAGGACAGGGTGGTGGCTACACCTTC
cdr3_aa: CASSIGQGGGYTF
v_call: TRBV19
clone_size: once
cdr3_length: 13
d_call: TRBD1
j_call: TRBJ1-2

cdr3_nt: TGTGCCAGCAGTCAGCCCCAGCATTTT
cdr3_aa: CASSQPQHF
v_call: TRBV28
clone_size: .
cdr3_length: 9
d_call: .
j_call: TRBJ1-5

cdr3_nt: TGCAGTGCTAGTCATGGACAGGAGATTTTAACGGATTCACCCCTCCACTTT
cdr3_aa: CSASHGQEILTDSPLHF
v_call: TRBV20-1
clone_size: .
cdr3_length: 17
d_call: TRBD1
j_call: TRBJ1-6

cdr3_nt: TGTGCCATCAGTGAGTCGAGACAGGGCCACTCTGGAAACACCATATATTTT
cdr3_aa: CAISESRQGHSGNTIYF
v_call: TRBV10-3
clone_size: .
cdr3_length: 17
d_call: TRBD1
j_call: TRBJ1-3

cdr3_nt: TGTGCCAGCAGTGCCACGGGACAGGGGGGCGGCAATCAGCCCCAGCATTTT
cdr3_aa: CASSATGQGGGNQPQHF
v_call: TRBV6-4
clone_size: .
cdr3_length: 17
d_call: TRBD1
j_call: TRBJ1-5

cdr3_nt: TGTGCCAGCTCCCTCGGACAGGGCACACTAAACACTGAAGCTTTCTTT
cdr3_aa: CASSLGQGTLNTEAFF
v_call: TRBV18
clone_size: .
cdr3_length: 16
d_call: TRBD1
j_call: TRBJ1-1

cdr3_nt: TGTGCCAGCAGCTTGGCCAAACGCGAGCAGTACTTC
cdr3_aa: CASSLAKREQYF
v_call: TRBV5-6
clone_size: .
cdr3_length: 12
d_call: .
j_call: TRBJ2-7

cdr3_nt: TGTGCCAGCAGGCCAACTAATGAAAAACTGTTTTTT
cdr3_aa: CASRPTNEKLFF
v_call: TRBV12-3/TRBV12-4
clone_size: .
cdr3_length: 12
d_call: .
j_call: TRBJ1-4

cdr3_nt: TGTGCCACCAGCAGAGCACCCTTGGACCCGGACTATGGCTACACCTTC
cdr3_aa: CATSRAPLDPDYGYTF
v_call: TRBV15
clone_size: .
cdr3_length: 16
d_call: .
j_call: TRBJ1-2

cdr3_nt: TGTGCCAGCAGTTTATTTGAGGGAACGGCGAATTCACCCCTCCACTTT
cdr3_aa: CASSLFEGTANSPLHF
v_call: TRBV27
clone_size: .
cdr3_length: 16
d_call: .
j_call: TRBJ1-6

cdr3_nt: TGTGCCAGCAGCCCTTCTAACGGAAACACCATATATTTT
cdr3_aa: CASSPSNGNTIYF
v_call: TRBV3-1/TRBV3-2
clone_size: .
cdr3_length: 13
d_call: .
j_call: TRBJ1-3

cdr3_nt: TGTGCCAGCAGTGAAAAACACTCTGGGGCCAACGTCCTGACTTTC
cdr3_aa: CASSEKHSGANVLTF
v_call: TRBV6-1
clone_size: .
cdr3_length: 15
d_call: .
j_call: TRBJ2-6

cdr3_nt: TGCAGTGGGGGGGATATTGGGGAGACCCAGTACTTC
cdr3_aa: CSGGDIGETQYF
v_call: TRBV29-1
clone_size: .
cdr3_length: 12
d_call: TRBD2
j_call: TRBJ2-5

cdr3_nt: TGTGCCAGCAGTACAACCAGGGGAGGCTACACCTTC
cdr3_aa: CASSTTRGGYTF
v_call: TRBV12-3/TRBV12-4
clone_size: .
cdr3_length: 12
d_call: .
j_call: TRBJ1-2

cdr3_nt: TGTGCCAGCAGCGACCGGGACAGGGCTAATGAAAAACTGTTTTTT
cdr3_aa: CASSDRDRANEKLFF
v_call: TRBV9
clone_size: .
cdr3_length: 15
d_call: TRBD1
j_call: TRBJ1-4

cdr3_nt: TGCGCCAGCAGCTTGGGACAGGGTGGTCGGGGACTGTTTTTT
cdr3_aa: CASSLGQGGRGLFF
v_call: TRBV5-1
clone_size: .
cdr3_length: 14
d_call: TRBD1
j_call: TRBJ1-4

cdr3_nt: TGTGCCAGCAGCCCCCGTGGGGGGGCTGGGGCCAACGTCCTGACTTTC
cdr3_aa: CASSPRGGAGANVLTF
v_call: TRBV7-6
clone_size: .
cdr3_length: 16
d_call: TRBD2
j_call: TRBJ2-6

cdr3_nt: TGCGCCGGAACTAGCGGCCCCAACACCGGGGAGCTGTTTTTT
cdr3_aa: CAGTSGPNTGELFF
v_call: TRBV10-2
clone_size: .
cdr3_length: 14
d_call: TRBD2
j_call: TRBJ2-2

cdr3_nt: TGTGCCTGGAGCCTAGCGGGAGGGAGGGGGACGCAGTATTTT
cdr3_aa: CAWSLAGGRGTQYF
v_call: TRBV30
clone_size: .
cdr3_length: 14
d_call: TRBD2
j_call: TRBJ2-3